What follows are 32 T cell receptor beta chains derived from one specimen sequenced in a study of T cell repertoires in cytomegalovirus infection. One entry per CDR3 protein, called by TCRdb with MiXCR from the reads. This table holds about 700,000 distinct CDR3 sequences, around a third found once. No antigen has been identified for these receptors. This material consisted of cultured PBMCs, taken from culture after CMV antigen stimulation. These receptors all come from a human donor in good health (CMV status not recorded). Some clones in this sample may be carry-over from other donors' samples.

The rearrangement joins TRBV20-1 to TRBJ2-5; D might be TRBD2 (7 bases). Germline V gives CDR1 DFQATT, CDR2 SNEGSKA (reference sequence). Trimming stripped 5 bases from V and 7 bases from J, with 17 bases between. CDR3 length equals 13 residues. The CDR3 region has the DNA TGCAGTGCTCCCTGGTCAGGGGAGGGGACCCAGTACTTC. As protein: CSAPWSGEGTQYF.

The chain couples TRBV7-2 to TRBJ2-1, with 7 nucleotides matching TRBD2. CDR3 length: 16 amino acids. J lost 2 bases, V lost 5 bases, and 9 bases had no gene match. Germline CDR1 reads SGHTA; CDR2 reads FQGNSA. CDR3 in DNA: TGTGCCAGCAGCACCGGAAGCGGGGTCACCTACAATGAGCAGTTCTTC. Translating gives CASSTGSGVTYNEQFF.

The CDR3 DNA sequence: TGCAGTGCTAGGACTAGCGGGGCGAGCTCCTACAATGAGCAGTTCTTC. It encodes CSARTSGASSYNEQFF. The chain uses TRBV20-1 and TRBJ2-1; 11 bases fit TRBD2. V shed 3 bases, J shed 0 bases, and the junction held 4 bases outside the gene matches. Germline CDR1 reads DFQATT; CDR2 reads SNEGSKA (reference sequence). The length of the CDR3 is 16 residues.

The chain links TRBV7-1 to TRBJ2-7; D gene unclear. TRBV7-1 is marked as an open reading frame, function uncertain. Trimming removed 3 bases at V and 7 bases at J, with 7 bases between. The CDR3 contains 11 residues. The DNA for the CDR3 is TGTGCCAGCAGCTCCTACCTTGAGCAGTACTTC. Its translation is CASSSYLEQYF.

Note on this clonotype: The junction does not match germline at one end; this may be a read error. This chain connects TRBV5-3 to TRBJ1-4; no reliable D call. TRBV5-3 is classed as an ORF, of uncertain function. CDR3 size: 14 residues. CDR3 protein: CASSLGGKGEKLFF. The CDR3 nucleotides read TGTGCCAGCAGCTTGGGTGGCAAGGGCGAAAAACTGTTTTTT.

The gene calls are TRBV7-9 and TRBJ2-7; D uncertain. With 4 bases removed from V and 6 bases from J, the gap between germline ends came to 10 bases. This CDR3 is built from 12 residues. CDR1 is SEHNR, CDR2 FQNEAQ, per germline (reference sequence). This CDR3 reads CASSSTLGEQYF. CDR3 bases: TGTGCCAGCAGCTCCACCTTGGGCGAGCAGTACTTC.

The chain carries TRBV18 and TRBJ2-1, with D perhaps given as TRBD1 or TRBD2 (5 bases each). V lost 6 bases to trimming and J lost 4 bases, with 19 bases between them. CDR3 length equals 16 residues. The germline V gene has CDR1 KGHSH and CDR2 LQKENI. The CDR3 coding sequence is TGTGCCAGCTCCCCGGGACCGATCCCGGGGTACAATGAGCAGTTCTTC. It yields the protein CASSPGPIPGYNEQFF. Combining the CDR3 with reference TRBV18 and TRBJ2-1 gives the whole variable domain NAGVMQNPRHLVRRRGQEARLRCSPMKGHSHVYWYRQLPEEGLKFMVYLQKENIIDESGMPKERFSAEFPKEGPSILRIQQVVRGDSAAYFCASSPGPIPGYNEQFFGPGTRLTVL.

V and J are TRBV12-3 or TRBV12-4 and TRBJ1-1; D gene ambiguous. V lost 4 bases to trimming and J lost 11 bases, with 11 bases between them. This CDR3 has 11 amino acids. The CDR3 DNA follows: TGTGCCAGCAGTTCAGAAGAGAAGGCTTTCTTT. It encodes CASSSEEKAFF.

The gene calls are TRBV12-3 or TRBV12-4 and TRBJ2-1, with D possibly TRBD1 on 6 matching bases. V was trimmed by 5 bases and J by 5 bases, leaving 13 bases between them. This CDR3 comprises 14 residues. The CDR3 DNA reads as TGTGCCAGCAGTAAGACAGGTCGGGACAATGAGCAGTTCTTC. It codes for CASSKTGRDNEQFF.

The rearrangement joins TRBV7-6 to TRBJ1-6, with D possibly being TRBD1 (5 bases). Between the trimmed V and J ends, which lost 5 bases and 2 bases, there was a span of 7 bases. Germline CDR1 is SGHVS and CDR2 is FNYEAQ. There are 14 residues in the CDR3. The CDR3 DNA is TGTGCCAGCAGCCGGGGCGCCTATAATTCACCCCTCCACTTT. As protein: CASSRGAYNSPLHF.

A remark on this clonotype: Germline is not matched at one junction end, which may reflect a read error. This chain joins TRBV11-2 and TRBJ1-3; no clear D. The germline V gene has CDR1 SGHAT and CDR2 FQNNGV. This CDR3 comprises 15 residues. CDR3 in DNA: TGTGCCACCAGCTTACAACAGAACTCTGGAAACACCATATATTTT. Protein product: CATSLQQNSGNTIYF. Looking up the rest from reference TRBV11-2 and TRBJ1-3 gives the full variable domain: EAGVAQSPRYKIIEKRQSVAFWCNPISGHATLYWYQQILGQGPKLLIQFQNNGVVDDSQLPKDRFSAERLKGVDSTLKIQPAKLEDSAVYLCATSLQQNSGNTIYFGEGSWLTVV.

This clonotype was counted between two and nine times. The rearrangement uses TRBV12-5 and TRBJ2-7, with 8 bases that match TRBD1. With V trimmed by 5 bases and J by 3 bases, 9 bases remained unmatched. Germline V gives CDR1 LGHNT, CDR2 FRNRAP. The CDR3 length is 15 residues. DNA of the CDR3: TGTGCTAGTGGTCCCACAAGACAGGGGCGCTACGAGCAGTACTTC. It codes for CASGPTRQGRYEQYF.

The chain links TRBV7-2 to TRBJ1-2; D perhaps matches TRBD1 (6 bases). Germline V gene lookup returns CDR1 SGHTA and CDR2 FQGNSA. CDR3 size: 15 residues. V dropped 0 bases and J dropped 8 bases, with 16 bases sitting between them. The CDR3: CASSLARGGGGGYTF. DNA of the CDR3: TGTGCCAGCAGCTTAGCGCGAGGAGGGGGGGGGGGCTACACCTTC.

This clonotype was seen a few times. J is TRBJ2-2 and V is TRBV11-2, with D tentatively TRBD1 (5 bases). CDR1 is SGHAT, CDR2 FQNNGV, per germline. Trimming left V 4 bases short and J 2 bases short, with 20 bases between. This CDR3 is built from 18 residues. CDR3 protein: CASSSVGLVGSNTGELFF. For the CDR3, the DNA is TGTGCCAGCAGCTCGGTGGGGCTAGTGGGATCAAACACCGGGGAGCTGTTTTTT.

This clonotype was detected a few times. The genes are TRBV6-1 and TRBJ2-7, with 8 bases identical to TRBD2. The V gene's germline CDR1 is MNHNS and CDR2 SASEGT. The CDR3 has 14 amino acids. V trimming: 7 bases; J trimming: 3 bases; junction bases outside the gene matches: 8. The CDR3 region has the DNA TGTGCCAGCATTGGAGCGGGGGCCATCTACGAGCAGTACTTC. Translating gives CASIGAGAIYEQYF.

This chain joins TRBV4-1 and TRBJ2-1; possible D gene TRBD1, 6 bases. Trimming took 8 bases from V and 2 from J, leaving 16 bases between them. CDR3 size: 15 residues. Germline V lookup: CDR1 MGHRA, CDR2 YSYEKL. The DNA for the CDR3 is TGCGCCAGCTCCCGGGGACACGGACCCTACAATGAGCAGTTCTTC. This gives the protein CASSRGHGPYNEQFF.

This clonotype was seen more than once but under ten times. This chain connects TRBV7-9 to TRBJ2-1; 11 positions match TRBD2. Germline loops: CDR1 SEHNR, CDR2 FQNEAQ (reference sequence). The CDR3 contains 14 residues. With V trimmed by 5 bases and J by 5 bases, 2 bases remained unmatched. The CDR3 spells CASSTSGRDNEQFF. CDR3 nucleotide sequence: TGTGCCAGCAGCACTAGCGGGAGAGACAATGAGCAGTTCTTC.

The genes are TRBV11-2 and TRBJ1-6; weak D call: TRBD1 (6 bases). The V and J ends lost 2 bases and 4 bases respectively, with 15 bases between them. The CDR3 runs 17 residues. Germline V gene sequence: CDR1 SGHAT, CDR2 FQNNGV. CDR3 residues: CASSLPRDTGYNSPLHF. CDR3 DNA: TGTGCCAGCAGCTTACCCAGGGACACGGGTTATAATTCACCCCTCCACTTT.

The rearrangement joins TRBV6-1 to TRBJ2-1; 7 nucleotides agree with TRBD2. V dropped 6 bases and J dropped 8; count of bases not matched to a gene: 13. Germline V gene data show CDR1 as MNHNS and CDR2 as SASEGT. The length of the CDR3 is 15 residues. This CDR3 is CASSRGLVDGDEQFF. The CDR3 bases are TGTGCCAGCAGCCGAGGACTAGTAGACGGGGATGAGCAGTTCTTC.

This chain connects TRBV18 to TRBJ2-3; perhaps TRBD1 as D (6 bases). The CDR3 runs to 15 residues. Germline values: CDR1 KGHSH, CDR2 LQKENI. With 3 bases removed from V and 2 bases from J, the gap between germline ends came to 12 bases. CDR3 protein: CASSPRDTYTDTQYF. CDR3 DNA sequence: TGTGCCAGCTCACCCCGGGACACCTACACAGATACGCAGTATTTT.

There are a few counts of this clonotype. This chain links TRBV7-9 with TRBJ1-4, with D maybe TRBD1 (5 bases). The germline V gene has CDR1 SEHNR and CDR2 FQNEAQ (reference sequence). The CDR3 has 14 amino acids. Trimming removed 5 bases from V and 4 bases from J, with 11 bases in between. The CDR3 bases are TGTGCCAGCAGCCCCTGGGACCTTAATGAAAAACTGTTTTTT. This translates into CASSPWDLNEKLFF. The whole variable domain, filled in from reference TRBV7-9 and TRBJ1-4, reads DTGVSQNPRHKITKRGQNVTFRCDPISEHNRLYWYRQTLGQGPEFLTYFQNEAQLEKSRLLSDRFSAERPKGSFSTLEIQRTEQGDSAMYLCASSPWDLNEKLFFGSGTQLSVL.

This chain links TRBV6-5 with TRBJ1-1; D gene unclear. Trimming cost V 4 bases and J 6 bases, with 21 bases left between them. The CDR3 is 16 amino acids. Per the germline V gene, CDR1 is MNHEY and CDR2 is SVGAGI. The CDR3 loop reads CASSSRRPGVEAEAFF. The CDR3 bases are TGTGCCAGCAGTTCACGGAGGCCCGGAGTGGAGGCTGAAGCTTTCTTT.

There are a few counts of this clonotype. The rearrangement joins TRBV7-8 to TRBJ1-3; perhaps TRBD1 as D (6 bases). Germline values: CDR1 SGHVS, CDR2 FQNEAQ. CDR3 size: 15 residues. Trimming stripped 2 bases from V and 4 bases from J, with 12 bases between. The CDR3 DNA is TGTGCCAGCAGCTTAAACAGGGTTACGGGAAACACCATATATTTT. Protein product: CASSLNRVTGNTIYF. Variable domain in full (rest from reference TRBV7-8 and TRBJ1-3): GAGVSQSPRYKVAKRGQDVALRCDPISGHVSLFWYQQALGQGPEFLTYFQNEAQLDKSGLPSDRFFAERPEGSVSTLKIQRTQQEDSAVYLCASSLNRVTGNTIYFGEGSWLTVV.

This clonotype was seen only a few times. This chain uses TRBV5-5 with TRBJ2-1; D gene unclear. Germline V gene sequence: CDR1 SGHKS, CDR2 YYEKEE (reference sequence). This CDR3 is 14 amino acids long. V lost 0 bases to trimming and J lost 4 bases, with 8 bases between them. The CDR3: CASSLGDTYNEQFF. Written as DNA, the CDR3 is TGTGCCAGCAGCTTGGGTGACACATACAATGAGCAGTTCTTC. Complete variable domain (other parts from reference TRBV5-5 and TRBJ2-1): DAGVTQSPTHLIKTRGQQVTLRCSPISGHKSVSWYQQVLGQGPQFIFQYYEKEERGRGNFPDRFSARQFPNYSSELNVNALLLGDSALYLCASSLGDTYNEQFFGPGTRLTVL.

The CDR3, as DNA: TGTGCCAGCAGTTACAGGGTATTTAGCTCCTACAATGAGCAGTTCTTC. Protein sequence: CASSYRVFSSYNEQFF. V and J are TRBV6-1 and TRBJ2-1; D is perhaps TRBD1 (6 bases). The CDR3 spans 16 residues. Germline V gene lookup returns CDR1 MNHNS and CDR2 SASEGT. Trimming took off 5 bases at V and 0 bases at J, with 14 bases between the two ends.

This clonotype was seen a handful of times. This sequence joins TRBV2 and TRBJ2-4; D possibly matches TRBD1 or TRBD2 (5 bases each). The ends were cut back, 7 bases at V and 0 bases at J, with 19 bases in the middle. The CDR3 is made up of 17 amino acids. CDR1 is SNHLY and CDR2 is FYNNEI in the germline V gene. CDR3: CASKERDVTLAKNIQYF. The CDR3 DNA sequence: TGTGCCAGCAAGGAAAGGGACGTTACTTTAGCCAAAAACATTCAGTACTTC.

The CDR3 reads CASSVGTGVDEQFF. The CDR3 region has the DNA TGTGCCAGTAGTGTCGGGACAGGGGTAGATGAGCAGTTCTTC. V is TRBV19 and J is TRBJ2-1; 10 positions match TRBD1. The CDR3 is 14 residues long. CDR1 and CDR2 from the germline V gene are LNHDA and SQIVND (reference sequence). V gave up 5 bases and J gave up 8 bases; unmatched junction bases: 6.

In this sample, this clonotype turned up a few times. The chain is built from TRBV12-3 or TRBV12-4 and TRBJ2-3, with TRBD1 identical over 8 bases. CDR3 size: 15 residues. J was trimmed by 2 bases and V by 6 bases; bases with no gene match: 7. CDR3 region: CASSPTGVYTDTQYF. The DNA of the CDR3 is TGTGCCAGCAGCCCGACAGGGGTGTACACAGATACGCAGTATTTT.

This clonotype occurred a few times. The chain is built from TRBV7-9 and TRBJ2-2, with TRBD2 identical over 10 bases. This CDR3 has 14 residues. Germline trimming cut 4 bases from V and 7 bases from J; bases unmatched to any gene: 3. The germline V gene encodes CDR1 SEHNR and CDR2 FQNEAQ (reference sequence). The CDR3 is CASSSSGSDGELFF. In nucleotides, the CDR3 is TGTGCCAGCAGCTCTAGCGGGAGTGACGGGGAGCTGTTTTTT. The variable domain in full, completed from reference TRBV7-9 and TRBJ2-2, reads DTGVSQNPRHKITKRGQNVTFRCDPISEHNRLYWYRQTLGQGPEFLTYFQNEAQLEKSRLLSDRFSAERPKGSFSTLEIQRTEQGDSAMYLCASSSSGSDGELFFGEGSRLTVL.

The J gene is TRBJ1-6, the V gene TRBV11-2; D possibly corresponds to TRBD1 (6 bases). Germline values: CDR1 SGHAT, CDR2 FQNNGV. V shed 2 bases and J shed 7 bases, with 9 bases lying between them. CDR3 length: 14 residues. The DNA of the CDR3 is TGTGCCAGCAGCTTACCGGACAGCAATTCACCCCTCCACTTT. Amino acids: CASSLPDSNSPLHF.

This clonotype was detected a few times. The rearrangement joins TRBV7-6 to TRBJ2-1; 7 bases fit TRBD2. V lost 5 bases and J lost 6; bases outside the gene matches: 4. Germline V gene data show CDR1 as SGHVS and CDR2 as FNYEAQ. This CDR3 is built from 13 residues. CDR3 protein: CASSATSFNEQFF. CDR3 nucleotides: TGTGCCAGCAGCGCGACTAGCTTCAATGAGCAGTTCTTC.

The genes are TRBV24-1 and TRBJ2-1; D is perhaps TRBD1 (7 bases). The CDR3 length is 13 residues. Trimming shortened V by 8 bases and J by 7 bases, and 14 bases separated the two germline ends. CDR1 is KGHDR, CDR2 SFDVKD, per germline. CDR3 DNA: TGTGCCACCATGGAGGGGGCGCGGAATGAGCAGTTCTTC. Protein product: CATMEGARNEQFF.